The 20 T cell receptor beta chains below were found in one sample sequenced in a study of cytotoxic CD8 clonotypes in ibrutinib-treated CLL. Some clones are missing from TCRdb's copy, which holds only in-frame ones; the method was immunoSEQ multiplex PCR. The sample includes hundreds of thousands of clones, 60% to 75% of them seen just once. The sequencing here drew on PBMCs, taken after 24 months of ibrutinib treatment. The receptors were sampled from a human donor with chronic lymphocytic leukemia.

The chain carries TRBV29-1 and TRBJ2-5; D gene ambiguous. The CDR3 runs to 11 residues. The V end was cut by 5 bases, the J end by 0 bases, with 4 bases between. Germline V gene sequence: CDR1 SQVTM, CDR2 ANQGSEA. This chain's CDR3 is CSVWDQETQYF. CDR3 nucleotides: TGCAGCGTTTGGGACCAAGAGACCCAGTACTTC. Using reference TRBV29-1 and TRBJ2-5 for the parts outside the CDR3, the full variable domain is SAVISQKPSRDICQRGTSLTIQCQVDSQVTMMFWYRQQPGQSLTLIATANQGSEATYESGFVIDKFPISRPNLTFSTLTVSNMSPEDSSIYLCSVWDQETQYFGPGTRLLVL.

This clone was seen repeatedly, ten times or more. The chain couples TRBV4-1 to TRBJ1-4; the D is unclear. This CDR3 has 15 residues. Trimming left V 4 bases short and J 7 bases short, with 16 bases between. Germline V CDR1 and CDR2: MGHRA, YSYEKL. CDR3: CASSRDPGSAEKLFF. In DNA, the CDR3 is TGCGCCAGCAGCCGCGACCCGGGATCCGCTGAAAAACTGTTTTTT.

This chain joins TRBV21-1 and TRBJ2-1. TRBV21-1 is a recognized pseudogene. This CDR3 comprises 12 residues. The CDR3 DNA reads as TGTGCCAGCAGCAAAGCCGATTGCGAGCAGTTCTTC. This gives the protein CASSKADCEQFF.

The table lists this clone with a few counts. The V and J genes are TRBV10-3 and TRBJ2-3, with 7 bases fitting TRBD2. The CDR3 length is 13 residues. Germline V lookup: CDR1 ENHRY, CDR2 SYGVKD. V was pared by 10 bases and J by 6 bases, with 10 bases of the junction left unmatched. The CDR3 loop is CANGLGPEDTQYF. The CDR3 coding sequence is TGTGCCAACGGACTAGGCCCCGAGGATACGCAGTATTTT.

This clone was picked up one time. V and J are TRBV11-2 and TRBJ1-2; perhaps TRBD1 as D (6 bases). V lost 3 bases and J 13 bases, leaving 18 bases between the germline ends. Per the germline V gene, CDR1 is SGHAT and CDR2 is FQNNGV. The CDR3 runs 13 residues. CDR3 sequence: CASSLVGQRDFTF. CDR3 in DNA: TGTGCCAGCAGCTTGGTTGGACAGCGTGATTTCACCTTC.

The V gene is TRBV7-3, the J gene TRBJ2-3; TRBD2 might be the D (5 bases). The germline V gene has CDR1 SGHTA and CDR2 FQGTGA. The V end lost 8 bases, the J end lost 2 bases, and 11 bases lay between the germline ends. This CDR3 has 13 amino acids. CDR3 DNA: TGTGCCAGCTGTCGAGCGGCCACAGATACGCAGTATTTT. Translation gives CASCRAATDTQYF.

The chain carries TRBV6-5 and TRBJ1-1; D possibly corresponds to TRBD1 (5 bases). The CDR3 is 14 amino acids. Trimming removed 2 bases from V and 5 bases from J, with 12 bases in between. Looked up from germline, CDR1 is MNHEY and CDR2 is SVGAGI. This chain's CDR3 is CASSYVGGGTEAFF. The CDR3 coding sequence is TGTGCCAGCAGTTACGTTGGCGGGGGAACTGAAGCTTTCTTT.

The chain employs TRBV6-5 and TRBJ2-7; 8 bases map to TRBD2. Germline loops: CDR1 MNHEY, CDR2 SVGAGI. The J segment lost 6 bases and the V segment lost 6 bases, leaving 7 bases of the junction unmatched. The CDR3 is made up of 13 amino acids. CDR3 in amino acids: CASSPGRAREQYF. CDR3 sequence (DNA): TGTGCCAGCAGCCCCGGGAGGGCTCGCGAGCAGTACTTC.

The DNA of the CDR3 is TGTGCCAGCAGCCGCGCGACACCTTACAATGAGCAGTTCTTC. This encodes CASSRATPYNEQFF. The rearrangement joins TRBV7-2 to TRBJ2-1; D is unclear. This CDR3 contains 14 residues. The ends were cut back, 5 bases at V and 4 bases at J, with 12 bases in the middle. Germline V gene lookup returns CDR1 SGHTA and CDR2 FQGNSA.

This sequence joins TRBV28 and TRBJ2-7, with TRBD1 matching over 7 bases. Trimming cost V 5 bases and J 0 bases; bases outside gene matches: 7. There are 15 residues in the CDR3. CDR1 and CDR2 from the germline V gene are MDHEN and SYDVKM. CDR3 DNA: TGTGCCAGCAGTCCTAGGACAGGCCTCTCCTACGAGCAGTACTTC. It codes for CASSPRTGLSYEQYF. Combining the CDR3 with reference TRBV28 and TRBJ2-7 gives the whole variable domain DVKVTQSSRYLVKRTGEKVFLECVQDMDHENMFWYRQDPGLGLRLIYFSYDVKMKEKGDIPEGYSVSREKKERFSLILESASTNQTSMYLCASSPRTGLSYEQYFGPGTRLTVT.

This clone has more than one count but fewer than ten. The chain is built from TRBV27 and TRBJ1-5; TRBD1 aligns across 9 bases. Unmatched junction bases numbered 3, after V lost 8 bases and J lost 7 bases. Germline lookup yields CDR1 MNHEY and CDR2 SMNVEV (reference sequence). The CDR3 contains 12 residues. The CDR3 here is CASQTGGQPQHF. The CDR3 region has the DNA TGTGCCAGCCAGACAGGGGGACAGCCCCAGCATTTT.

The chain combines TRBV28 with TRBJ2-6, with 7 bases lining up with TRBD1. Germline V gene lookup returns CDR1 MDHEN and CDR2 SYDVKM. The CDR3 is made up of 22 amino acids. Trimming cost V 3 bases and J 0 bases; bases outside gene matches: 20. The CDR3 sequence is CASSFIGERGQGRLSGANVLTF. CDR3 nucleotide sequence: TGTGCCAGCAGTTTTATTGGGGAAAGGGGGCAGGGGCGACTCTCTGGGGCCAACGTCCTGACTTTC.

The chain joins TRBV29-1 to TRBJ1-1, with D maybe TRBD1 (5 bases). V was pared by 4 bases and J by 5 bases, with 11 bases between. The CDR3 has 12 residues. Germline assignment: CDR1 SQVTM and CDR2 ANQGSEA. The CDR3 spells CSVGQGATEAFF. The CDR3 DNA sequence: TGCAGCGTTGGTCAGGGAGCGACTGAAGCTTTCTTT.

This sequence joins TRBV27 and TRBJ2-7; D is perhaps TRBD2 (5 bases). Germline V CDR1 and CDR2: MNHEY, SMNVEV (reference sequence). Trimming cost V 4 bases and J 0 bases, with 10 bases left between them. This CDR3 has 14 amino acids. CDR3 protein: CASSSDTSSYEQYF. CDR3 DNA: TGTGCCAGCAGTTCGGATACTAGCTCCTACGAGCAGTACTTC.

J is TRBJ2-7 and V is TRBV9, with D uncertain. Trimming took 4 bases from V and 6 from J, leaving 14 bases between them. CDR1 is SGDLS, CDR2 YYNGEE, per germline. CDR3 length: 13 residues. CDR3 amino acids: CASSPTFRGEQYF. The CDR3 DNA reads TGTGCCAGCAGCCCAACTTTTAGAGGCGAGCAGTACTTC.

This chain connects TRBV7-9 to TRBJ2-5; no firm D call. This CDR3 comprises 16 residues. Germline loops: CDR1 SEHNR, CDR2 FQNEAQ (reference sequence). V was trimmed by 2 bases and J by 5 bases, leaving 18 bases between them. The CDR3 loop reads CASSLQGLVIEETQYF. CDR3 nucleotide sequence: TGTGCCAGCAGCTTACAAGGGTTAGTCATCGAGGAGACCCAGTACTTC.

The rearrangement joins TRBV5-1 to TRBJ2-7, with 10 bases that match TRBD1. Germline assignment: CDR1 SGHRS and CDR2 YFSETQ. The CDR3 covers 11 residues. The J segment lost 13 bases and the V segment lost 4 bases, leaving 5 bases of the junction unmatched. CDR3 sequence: CASSGGTGEYF. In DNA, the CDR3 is TGCGCCAGCAGCGGGGGGACAGGGGAATACTTC.

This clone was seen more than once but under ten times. The CDR3 spells CAWGGDTANYGYTF. For the CDR3, the DNA is TGTGCCTGGGGTGGGGACACAGCTAACTATGGCTACACCTTC. This chain uses TRBV30 with TRBJ1-2; D is possibly TRBD1 (6 bases). The germline V gene encodes CDR1 GTSNPN and CDR2 SVGIG (reference sequence). This CDR3 is 14 amino acids long. Trimming removed 5 bases at V and 0 bases at J, with 13 bases between.

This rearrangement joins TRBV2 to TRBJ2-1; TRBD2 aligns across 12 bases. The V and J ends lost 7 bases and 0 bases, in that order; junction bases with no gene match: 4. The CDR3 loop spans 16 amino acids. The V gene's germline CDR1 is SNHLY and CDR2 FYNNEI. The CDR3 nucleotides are TGTGCCAGCAACCCGACTAGCGGGAGCTCCTACAATGAGCAGTTCTTC. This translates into CASNPTSGSSYNEQFF.

CDR3 nucleotides: TGTGCCTGGAGTCCAACGACGGTTAGCAATCAGCCCCAGCATTTT. Translating it yields CAWSPTTVSNQPQHF. The chain couples TRBV30 to TRBJ1-5; D uncertain. Germline lookup yields CDR1 GTSNPN and CDR2 SVGIG (reference sequence). The CDR3 spans 15 residues. Deletions cut 2 bases from V and 0 bases from J, with 11 bases between.